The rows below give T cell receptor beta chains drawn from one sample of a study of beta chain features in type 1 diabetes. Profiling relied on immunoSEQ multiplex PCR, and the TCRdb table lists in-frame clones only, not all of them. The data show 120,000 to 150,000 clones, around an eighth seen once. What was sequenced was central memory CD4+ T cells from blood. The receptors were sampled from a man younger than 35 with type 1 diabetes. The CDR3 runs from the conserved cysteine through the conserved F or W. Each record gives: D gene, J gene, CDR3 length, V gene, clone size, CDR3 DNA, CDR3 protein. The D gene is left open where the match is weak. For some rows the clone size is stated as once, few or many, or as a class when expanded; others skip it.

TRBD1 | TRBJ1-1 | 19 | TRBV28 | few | TGTGCCAGCAGCCACATTTTGCCTTGGGACAGCACACTGAACACTGAAGCTTTCTTT | CASSHILPWDSTLNTEAFF
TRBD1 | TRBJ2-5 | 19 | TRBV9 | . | TGTGCCAGCAGCCCGCCCCCGGGGCCCGACAGGGGGCGCGGAGAGACCCAGTACTTC | CASSPPPGPDRGRGETQYF
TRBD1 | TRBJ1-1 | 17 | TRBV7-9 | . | TGTGCCAGCAGCCCCCTGACAGGGTTACCCTTGAACACTGAAGCTTTCTTT | CASSPLTGLPLNTEAFF
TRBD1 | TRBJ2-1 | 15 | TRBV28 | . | TGTGCCAGCAGTCCGGGACAGGGAAACTACAATGAGCAGTTCTTC | CASSPGQGNYNEQFF
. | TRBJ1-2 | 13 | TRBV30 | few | TGTGCCTGGAGTCTCTCGCCCCAGGTTGGCTACACCTTC | CAWSLSPQVGYTF
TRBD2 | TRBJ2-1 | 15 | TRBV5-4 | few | TGTGCCAGCAGCATCGGGGGGTCCTCCTACAATGAGCAGTTCTTC | CASSIGGSSYNEQFF
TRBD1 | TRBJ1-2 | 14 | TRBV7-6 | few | TGTGCCAGCAGCCCGGGACAGGGGACCTATGGCTACACCTTC | CASSPGQGTYGYTF
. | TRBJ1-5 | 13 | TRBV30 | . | TGTGCCTGGAGTTTCATGGAGGATCAGCCCCAGCATTTT | CAWSFMEDQPQHF
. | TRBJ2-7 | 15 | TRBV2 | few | TGTGCCAGCAACCCGGTGGGTGGGGCGGCCCAGGAGCAGTACTTC | CASNPVGGAAQEQYF
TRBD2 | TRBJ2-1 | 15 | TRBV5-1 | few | TGCGCCAGCAGCTTGGCTCTAGCGGAGGACAATGAGCAGTTCTTC | CASSLALAEDNEQFF
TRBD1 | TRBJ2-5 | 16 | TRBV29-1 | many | TGCAGCACGAGACCCTCCGGGACAGGGAAGGGAGAGACCCAGTACTTC | CSTRPSGTGKGETQYF
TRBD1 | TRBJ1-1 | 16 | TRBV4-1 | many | TGCGCCAGCAGCCAAGGGCAGGGGGCCTGGGGCACTGAAGCTTTCTTT | CASSQGQGAWGTEAFF
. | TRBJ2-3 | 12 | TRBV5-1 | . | TGCGCCAGCAGCTATTCCCAAGATACGCAGTATTTT | CASSYSQDTQYF
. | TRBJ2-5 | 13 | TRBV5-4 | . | TGTGCCAGCAGCTTCCCTCCCGGGGAGACCCAGTACTTC | CASSFPPGETQYF
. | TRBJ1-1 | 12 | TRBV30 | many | TGTGCCTGGAGGCCGATGAACACTGAAGCTTTCTTT | CAWRPMNTEAFF
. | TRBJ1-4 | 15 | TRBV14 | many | TGTGCCAGCAGCCCCCGCCCGGGGCCAAATGAAAAACTGTTTTTT | CASSPRPGPNEKLFF
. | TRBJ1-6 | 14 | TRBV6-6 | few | TGTGCCAGCAGTTACGGGGGGCAAACTTCACCCCTCCACTTT | CASSYGGQTSPLHF
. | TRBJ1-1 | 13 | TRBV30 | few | TGTGCCCAGGACGCTCACCCGAACACTGAAGCTTTCTTT | CAQDAHPNTEAFF
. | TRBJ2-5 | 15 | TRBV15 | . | TGTGCCACCAGCAACAGGGCCCCAGGGAAAGAGACCCAGTACTTC | CATSNRAPGKETQYF
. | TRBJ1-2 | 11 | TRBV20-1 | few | TGCAGTGCCGGGGACCATTACGGCTACACCTTC | CSAGDHYGYTF